This entry describes one T cell receptor (beta chain). CDR3 size: 13 residues. V gave up 5 bases and J gave up 3 bases, with 10 bases separating them. Germline CDR1 reads GTSNPN; CDR2 reads SVGIG (reference sequence). This sample is drawn from a study of control samples from healthy donors and cancer patients. Repertoires were generated with immunoSEQ multiplex PCR, while TCRdb's copy carries only in-frame clones and drops some. The sample yields under 80,000 clones, 93% seen once. This sequence was found in a middle-aged woman with lung cancer. The sequencing input was PBMCs. The chain uses TRBV30 and TRBJ1-4; no firm D call. This CDR3 reads CAWGPGANEKLFF. CDR3 DNA sequence: TGTGCCTGGGGGCCTGGGGCTAATGAAAAACTGTTTTTT.